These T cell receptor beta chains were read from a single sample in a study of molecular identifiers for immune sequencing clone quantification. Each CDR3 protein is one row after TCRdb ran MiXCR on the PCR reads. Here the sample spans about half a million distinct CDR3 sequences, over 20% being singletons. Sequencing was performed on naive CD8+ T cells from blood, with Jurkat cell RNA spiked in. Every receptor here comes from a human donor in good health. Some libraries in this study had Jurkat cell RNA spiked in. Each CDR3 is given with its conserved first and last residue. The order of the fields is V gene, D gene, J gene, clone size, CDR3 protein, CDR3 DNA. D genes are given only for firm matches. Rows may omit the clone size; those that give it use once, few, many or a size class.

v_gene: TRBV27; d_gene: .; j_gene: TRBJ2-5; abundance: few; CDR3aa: CASSLLGLPETQYF; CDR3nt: TGTGCCAGCAGTTTATTAGGATTGCCGGAGACCCAGTACTTC
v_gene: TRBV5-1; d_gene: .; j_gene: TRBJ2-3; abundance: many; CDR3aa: CASSLPGSTDTQYF; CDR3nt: TGCGCCAGCAGCTTACCCGGCAGCACAGATACGCAGTATTTT
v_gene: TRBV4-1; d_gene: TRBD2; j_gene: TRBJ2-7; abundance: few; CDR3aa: CASSQVAGEPYEQYF; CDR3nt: TGCGCCAGCAGCCAAGTGGCGGGAGAACCCTACGAGCAGTACTTC
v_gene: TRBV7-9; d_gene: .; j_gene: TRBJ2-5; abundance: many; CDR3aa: CASSLGGILQETQYF; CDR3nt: TGTGCCAGCAGCTTAGGCGGCATCCTACAAGAGACCCAGTACTTC
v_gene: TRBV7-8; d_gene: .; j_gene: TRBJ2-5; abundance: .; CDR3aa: CASSLVRAKAQYF; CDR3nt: TGTGCCAGCAGCTTAGTCCGGGCGAAGGCTCAGTACTTC
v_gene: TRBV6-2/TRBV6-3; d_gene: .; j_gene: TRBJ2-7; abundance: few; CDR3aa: CASSYLSDGSYEQYF; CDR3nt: TGTGCCAGCAGTTACCTATCGGACGGATCCTACGAGCAGTACTTC
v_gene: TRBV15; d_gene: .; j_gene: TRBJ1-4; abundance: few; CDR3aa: CATSRDRTDEKLFF; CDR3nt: TGTGCCACCAGCAGAGATAGGACGGACGAAAAACTGTTTTTT
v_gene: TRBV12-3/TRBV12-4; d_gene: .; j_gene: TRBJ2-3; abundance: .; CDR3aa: CASSPRTEGTDTQYF; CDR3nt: TGTGCCAGCAGTCCCCGGACTGAGGGCACAGATACGCAGTATTTT
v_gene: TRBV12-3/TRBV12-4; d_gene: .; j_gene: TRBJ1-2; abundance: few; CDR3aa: CASRRGETIYGYTF; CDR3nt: TGTGCCAGCCGCCGGGGGGAGACAATTTATGGCTACACCTTC
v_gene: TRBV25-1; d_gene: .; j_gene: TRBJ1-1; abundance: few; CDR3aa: CASRTWGEAFF; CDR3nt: TGTGCCAGCAGGACCTGGGGTGAAGCTTTCTTT
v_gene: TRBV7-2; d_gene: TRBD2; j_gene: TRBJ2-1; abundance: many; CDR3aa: CASSLVGLGGDEQFF; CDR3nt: TGTGCCAGCAGCTTAGTGGGACTAGGAGGTGATGAGCAGTTCTTC
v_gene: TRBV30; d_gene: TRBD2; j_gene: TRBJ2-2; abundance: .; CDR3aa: CAWSVRLAGFTGELFF; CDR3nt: TGTGCCTGGAGTGTAAGACTAGCGGGGTTCACCGGGGAGCTGTTTTTT
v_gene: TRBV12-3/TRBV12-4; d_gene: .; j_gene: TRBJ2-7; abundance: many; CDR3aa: CASSSSDDEQYF; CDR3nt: TGTGCCAGCAGTTCCTCGGACGACGAGCAGTACTTC
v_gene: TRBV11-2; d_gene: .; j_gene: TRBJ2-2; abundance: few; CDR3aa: CASSLVLVSNTGELFF; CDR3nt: TGTGCCAGCAGCTTAGTACTAGTTTCGAACACCGGGGAGCTGTTTTTT
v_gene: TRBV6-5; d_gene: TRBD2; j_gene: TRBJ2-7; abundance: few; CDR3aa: CASSYSVAGGGEQYF; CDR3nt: TGTGCCAGCAGTTACTCGGTAGCGGGAGGCGGGGAGCAGTACTTC
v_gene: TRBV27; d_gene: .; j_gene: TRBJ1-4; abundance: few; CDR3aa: CASGQFPEKLFF; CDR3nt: TGTGCCAGCGGACAGTTTCCAGAAAAACTGTTTTTT
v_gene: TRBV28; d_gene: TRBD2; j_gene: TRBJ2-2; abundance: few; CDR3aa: CASSLAGAGPVGELFF; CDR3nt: TGTGCCAGCAGTCTAGCGGGAGCGGGGCCCGTCGGGGAGCTGTTTTTT
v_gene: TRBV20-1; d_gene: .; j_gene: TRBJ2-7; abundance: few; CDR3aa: CSAGGTIQYEQYF; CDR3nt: TGCAGTGCTGGGGGGACGATCCAATACGAGCAGTACTTC
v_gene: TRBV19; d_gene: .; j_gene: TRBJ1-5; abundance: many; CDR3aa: CASTITHYSNQPQHF; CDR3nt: TGTGCCAGTACTATCACTCACTATAGCAATCAGCCCCAGCATTTT
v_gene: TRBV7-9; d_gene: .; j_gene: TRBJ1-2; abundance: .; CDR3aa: CASSLSGDYGYTF; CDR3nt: TGTGCCAGCAGCTTATCCGGAGACTATGGCTACACCTTC
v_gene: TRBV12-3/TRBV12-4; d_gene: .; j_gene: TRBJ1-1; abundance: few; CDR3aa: CASSLCPVAEAFF; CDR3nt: TGTGCCAGCAGTCTCTGTCCTGTCGCTGAAGCTTTCTTT
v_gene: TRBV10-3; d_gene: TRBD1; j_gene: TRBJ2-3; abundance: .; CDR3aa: CAISESDIGDRDPDTQYF; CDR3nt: TGTGCCATCAGTGAATCAGACATTGGGGACAGGGACCCAGATACGCAGTATTTT
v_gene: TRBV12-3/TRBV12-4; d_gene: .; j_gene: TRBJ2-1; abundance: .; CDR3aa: CASTREDENEQFF; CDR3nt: TGTGCCAGCACCAGAGAGGATGAGAATGAGCAGTTCTTC
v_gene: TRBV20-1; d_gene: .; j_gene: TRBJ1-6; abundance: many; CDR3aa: CSARLPIQGRSPLHF; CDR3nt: TGCAGTGCTAGACTCCCTATTCAGGGGAGATCACCCCTCCACTTT
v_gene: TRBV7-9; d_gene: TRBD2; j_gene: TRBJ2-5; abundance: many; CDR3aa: CASSLAGEGETQYF; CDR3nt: TGTGCCAGCAGCTTAGCAGGGGAGGGGGAGACCCAGTACTTC
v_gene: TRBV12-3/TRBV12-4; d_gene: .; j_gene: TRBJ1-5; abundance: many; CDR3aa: CASSAGQFNQPQHF; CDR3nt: TGTGCCAGCAGCGCTGGACAGTTCAATCAGCCCCAGCATTTT
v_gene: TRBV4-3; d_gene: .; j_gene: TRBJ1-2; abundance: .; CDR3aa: CASGQDRAGSCGYTF; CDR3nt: TGCGCCAGCGGCCAAGATAGGGCAGGGAGCTGTGGCTACACCTTC
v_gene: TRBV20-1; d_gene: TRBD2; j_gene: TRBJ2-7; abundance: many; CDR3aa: CSARGGLAYEQYF; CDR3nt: TGCAGTGCTAGGGGGGGACTAGCCTACGAGCAGTACTTC
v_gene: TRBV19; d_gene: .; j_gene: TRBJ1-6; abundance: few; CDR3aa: CACSIARDTYNSPLHF; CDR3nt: TGTGCCTGTAGTATAGCCCGAGACACCTATAATTCACCCCTCCACTTT
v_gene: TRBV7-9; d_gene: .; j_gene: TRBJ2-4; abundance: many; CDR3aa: CASSSMGHQAKNIQYF; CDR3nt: TGTGCCAGCAGCTCGATGGGACACCAAGCCAAAAACATTCAGTACTTC
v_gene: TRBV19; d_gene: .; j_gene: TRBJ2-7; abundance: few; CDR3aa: CASSMTETYEQYF; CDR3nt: TGTGCCAGTAGTATGACCGAAACCTACGAGCAGTACTTC
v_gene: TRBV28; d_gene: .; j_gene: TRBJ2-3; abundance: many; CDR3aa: CASRSFGGTDTQYF; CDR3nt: TGTGCCAGCAGGTCCTTCGGGGGCACAGATACGCAGTATTTT
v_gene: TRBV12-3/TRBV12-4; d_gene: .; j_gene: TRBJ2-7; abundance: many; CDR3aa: CASSFGLRAYEQYF; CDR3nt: TGTGCCAGCAGTTTTGGGCTTCGGGCCTACGAGCAGTACTTC
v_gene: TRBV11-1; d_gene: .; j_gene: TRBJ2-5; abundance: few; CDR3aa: CASSEEGIQGTQYF; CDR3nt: TGTGCCAGCAGTGAGGAGGGGATCCAAGGGACCCAGTACTTC
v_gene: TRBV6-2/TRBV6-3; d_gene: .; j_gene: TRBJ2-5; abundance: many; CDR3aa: CASSYLAGYQETQYF; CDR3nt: TGTGCCAGCAGTTACTTGGCGGGATACCAAGAGACCCAGTACTTC
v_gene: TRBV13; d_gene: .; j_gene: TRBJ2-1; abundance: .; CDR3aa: CASSLSRANEQFF; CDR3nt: TGTGCCAGCAGCTTGTCGCGGGCCAATGAGCAGTTCTTC
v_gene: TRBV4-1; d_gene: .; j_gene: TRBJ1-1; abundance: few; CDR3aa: CASSQDGQFWGNTEAFF; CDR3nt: TGCGCCAGCAGCCAAGACGGACAGTTCTGGGGGAACACTGAAGCTTTCTTT
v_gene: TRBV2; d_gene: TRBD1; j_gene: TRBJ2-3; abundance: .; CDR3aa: CASRDGTGFTQYF; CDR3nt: TGTGCCAGCAGGGATGGGACAGGCTTTACGCAGTATTTT
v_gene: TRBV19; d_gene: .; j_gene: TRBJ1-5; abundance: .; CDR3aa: CASNWWNQPQHF; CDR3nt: TGTGCCAGTAATTGGTGGAATCAGCCCCAGCATTTT
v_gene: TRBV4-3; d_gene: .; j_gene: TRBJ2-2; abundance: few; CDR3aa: CASSQDLNPANTGELFF; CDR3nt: TGCGCCAGCAGCCAAGATCTTAACCCCGCGAACACCGGGGAGCTGTTTTTT
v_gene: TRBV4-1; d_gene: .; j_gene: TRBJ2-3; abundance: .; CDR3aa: CASSGGGTDTQYF; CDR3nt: TGCGCCAGCAGCGGTGGGGGCACAGATACGCAGTATTTT
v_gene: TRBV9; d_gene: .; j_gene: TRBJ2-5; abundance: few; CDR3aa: CASSVEGLYQETQYF; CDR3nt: TGTGCCAGCAGCGTAGAGGGGTTGTACCAAGAGACCCAGTACTTC
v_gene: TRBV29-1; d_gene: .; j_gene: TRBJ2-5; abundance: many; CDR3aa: CSVDVRNQETQYF; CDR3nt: TGCAGCGTTGATGTCCGGAACCAAGAGACCCAGTACTTC
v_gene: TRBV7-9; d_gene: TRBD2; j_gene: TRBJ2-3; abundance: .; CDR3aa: CASSSIEGLASTDTQYF; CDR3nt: TGTGCCAGCAGCTCGATCGAGGGACTAGCTAGCACAGATACGCAGTATTTT
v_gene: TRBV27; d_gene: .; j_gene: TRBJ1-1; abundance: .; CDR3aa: CASSPRTDLSTEAFF; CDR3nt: TGTGCCAGCAGTCCCCGGACAGATTTGAGCACTGAAGCTTTCTTT
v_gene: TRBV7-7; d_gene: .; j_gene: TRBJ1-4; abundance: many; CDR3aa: CASSLAFGEKLFF; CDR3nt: TGTGCTAGCAGCTTAGCGTTTGGGGAAAAACTGTTTTTT
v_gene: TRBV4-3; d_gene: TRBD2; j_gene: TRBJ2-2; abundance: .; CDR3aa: CASSQGAGGTTFAGELFF; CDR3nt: TGCGCCAGCAGCCAAGGCGCCGGCGGGACTACCTTTGCCGGGGAGCTGTTTTTT
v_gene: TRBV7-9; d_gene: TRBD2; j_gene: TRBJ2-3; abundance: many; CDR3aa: CASSFSGSVGDTQYF; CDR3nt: TGTGCCAGCAGCTTTAGCGGGAGTGTTGGAGATACGCAGTATTTT
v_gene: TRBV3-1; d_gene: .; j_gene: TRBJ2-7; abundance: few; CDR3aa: CASSQDWASYEQYF; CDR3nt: TGTGCCAGCAGCCAAGATTGGGCCAGCTACGAGCAGTACTTC